The entry below gives a single TCR beta chain sequence along with its context. The study recruited people aged about 18 to 89 years across some 23 US areas. The source of the sample is a study of blood T cell repertoires in COVID-19. Clones were read by immunoSEQ multiplex PCR, and TCRdb kept only the in-frame ones, dropping some. The repertoire holds 220,000 or so clones, with roughly 88% as singletons. The CDR3 is made up of 15 amino acids. The V gene's germline CDR1 is SGHVS and CDR2 FQNEAQ. V trimming: 6 bases; J trimming: 2 bases; junction bases outside the gene matches: 5. The material sequenced was PBMCs or T cells enriched from blood (not recorded which). The genes are TRBV7-8 and TRBJ1-5, with TRBD1 matching over 9 bases. This TCR came from a woman aged 45 to 65 who had recovered from COVID-19. The CDR3 sequence is CASRPDRGRNQPQHF. The CDR3 DNA follows: TGTGCCAGCAGACCGGACAGGGGCCGCAATCAGCCCCAGCATTTT.